This T cell receptor (beta chain) was recorded in a study of CD4+ T cells in melanoma. Study-wide results and limits: A reported correlation linked neoantigen-specific CD4+ T cells to CD8+, macrophage and B cell function. Neoantigen-specific CD4+ T cells in melanoma reportedly had diverse differentiation states.

The ends lost 6 bases at V and 2 bases at J; junction bases unmatched: 7. Per germline, CDR1 MNHEY and CDR2 SVGAGI. The CDR3 sequence is 14 residues long. This clone is medium-sized. Its cognate antigen is unknown. This same CDR3 is encoded by further DNA sequences in the sample. Only in-frame clones appear in the TCRdb table, and some are missing; sequencing was by immunoSEQ multiplex PCR. This table has 6,000 to 8,500 clones, under 75% appearing once. The specimen sequenced was cells from a culture (not recorded whether cultured in vitro). This chain joins TRBV6-5 and TRBJ2-7; 7 bases are shared with TRBD1. The sequence derives from a human donor with melanoma. The CDR3 loop is CASSLGQAAYEQYF. In nucleotides, the CDR3 is TGTGCCAGCAGCCTCGGACAGGCAGCCTACGAGCAGTACTTC.